This entry lists 17 T cell receptor beta chains sequenced from one sample in a study of CD8 T cells in ankylosing spondylitis. TCRdb reanalysed the 5' RACE reads using MiXCR and keeps one entry per CDR3 protein. The data show 150,000 to 200,000 distinct CDR3 sequences, 9.8% seen once. The sample was blood, either unsorted or a sorted T cell fraction (not recorded which). These receptors all stem from a female donor with ankylosing spondylitis or in good health (not recorded which).

The genes are TRBV12-3 or TRBV12-4 and TRBJ2-5, with D tentatively TRBD2 (5 bases). This CDR3 contains 15 residues. The V gene lost 6 bases and the J gene lost 2 bases, with 16 bases spanning the gap. This CDR3 reads CASSLHPGEQETQYF. In DNA, the CDR3 is TGTGCCAGCAGCTTACACCCCGGGGAGCAAGAGACCCAGTACTTC.

This clonotype was recorded at least ten times. The rearrangement uses TRBV3-1 and TRBJ1-1; D unresolved. The CDR3 runs 15 residues. CDR1 and CDR2 (germline): LGHDT, YNNKEL (reference sequence). The V gene lost 0 bases and the J gene lost 11 bases, with 19 bases spanning the gap. CDR3 sequence: CASSQDLTSPGQAFF. The CDR3 coding sequence is TGTGCCAGCAGCCAAGATCTGACCTCCCCCGGGCAGGCTTTCTTT.

The chain couples TRBV27 to TRBJ1-1; D not certain. This CDR3 region has 13 residues. V gave up 3 bases and J gave up 8 bases, with 13 bases separating them. The germline gives CDR1 MNHEY, CDR2 SMNVEV (reference sequence). The CDR3 region has the DNA TGTGCCAGCAGTTTGGGGAGAAGAAGGGAAGCTTTCTTT. It is translated as CASSLGRRREAFF.

The table lists this clonotype with many counts. The CDR3 DNA reads TGTGCCAGCAGTTTATACGGCACAGATACGCAGTATTTT. This gives the protein CASSLYGTDTQYF. The gene calls are TRBV27 and TRBJ2-3, with D unresolved. Per the germline V gene, CDR1 is MNHEY and CDR2 is SMNVEV (reference sequence). CDR3 length: 13 residues. V lost 1 base and J 1 base, leaving 3 bases between the germline ends.

The chain joins TRBV12-3 or TRBV12-4 to TRBJ2-1; 7 bases align to TRBD2. CDR3 length equals 14 residues. The V and J ends lost 8 bases and 5 bases, in that order; junction bases with no gene match: 9. The CDR3 sequence: CASWSGLEDNEQFF. The CDR3 bases are TGTGCCAGCTGGTCTGGACTAGAAGACAATGAGCAGTTCTTC.

The chain carries TRBV28 and TRBJ2-7, with 7 bases matching TRBD1. Germline V CDR1 and CDR2: MDHEN, SYDVKM. CDR3 length: 14 residues. With V trimmed by 6 bases and J by 3 bases, 8 bases remained unmatched. The CDR3 DNA sequence: TGTGCCAGCAGCAACCAGGGACAGATCTACGAGCAGTACTTC. Its protein product is CASSNQGQIYEQYF.

The rearrangement joins TRBV24-1 to TRBJ2-5, with 10 bases that match TRBD1. Trimming removed 5 bases from V and 5 bases from J; junction bases left unmatched: 19. Germline V CDR1 and CDR2: KGHDR, SFDVKD. The CDR3 totals 19 residues. CDR3 coding DNA: TGTGCCACCAGTGCCCCACGGGACAGGGGCTTTCTCCCCGGGGAGACCCAGTACTTC. Protein: CATSAPRDRGFLPGETQYF.

This clonotype was seen at least ten times. The genes are TRBV7-2 and TRBJ2-1; 11 bases align to TRBD2. V was clipped by 3 bases and J by 7 bases; unmatched bases: 8. Germline lookup yields CDR1 SGHTA and CDR2 FQGNSA. The CDR3 spans 16 residues. CDR3 amino acids: CASSFIAGGGGNEQFF. The CDR3 nucleotides are TGTGCCAGCAGCTTCATAGCGGGAGGGGGTGGTAATGAGCAGTTCTTC. The whole variable domain, remainder taken from reference TRBV7-2 and TRBJ2-1, is GAGVSQSPSNKVTEKGKDVELRCDPISGHTALYWYRQSLGQGLEFLIYFQGNSAPDKSGLPSDRFSAERTGGSVSTLTIQRTQQEDSAVYLCASSFIAGGGGNEQFFGPGTRLTVL.

This clonotype was seen a handful of times. This chain links TRBV19 with TRBJ2-1; unclear D gene. The CDR3 consists of 15 residues. Germline V gives CDR1 LNHDA, CDR2 SQIVND (reference sequence). The V end lost 5 bases, the J end lost 8 bases, and 19 bases lay between the germline ends. This CDR3 reads CASSLRAHPFDEQFF. The CDR3 coding sequence is TGTGCCAGTAGTTTGAGAGCTCACCCTTTTGATGAGCAGTTCTTC.

This clonotype was seen ten or more times. The rearrangement joins TRBV4-3 to TRBJ2-1; 11 bases map to TRBD2. The V and J ends lost 1 base and 7 bases, in that order; junction bases with no gene match: 9. The CDR3 extends over 17 amino acids. The germline V gene encodes CDR1 LGHNA and CDR2 YSLEER. The CDR3 here is CASSQGPTSGSMNEQFF. The CDR3 DNA is TGCGCCAGCAGCCAAGGGCCAACTAGCGGGAGCATGAATGAGCAGTTCTTC.

The chain employs TRBV2 and TRBJ2-7; tentative D call: TRBD2 (5 bases). Trimming removed 5 bases at V and 0 bases at J, with 14 bases between. This CDR3 has 15 residues. CDR1 is SNHLY and CDR2 is FYNNEI in the germline V gene. The CDR3 nucleotides read TGTGCCAGCAGTCAGCGGACGGACGCCTCCTACGAGCAGTACTTC. Protein: CASSQRTDASYEQYF.

A few counts support this clonotype. The chain combines TRBV5-4 with TRBJ2-1, with D unclear. V lost 0 bases, J lost 8 bases, and 12 bases lay in between. The CDR3 spans 14 residues. CDR1 and CDR2 from the germline V gene are SGHNT and YYREEE (reference sequence). CDR3 protein: CASSLGALADEQFF. The CDR3 DNA reads TGTGCCAGCAGCTTGGGGGCCCTCGCCGATGAGCAGTTCTTC. Combining the CDR3 with reference TRBV5-4 and TRBJ2-1 gives the whole variable domain ETGVTQSPTHLIKTRGQQVTLRCSSQSGHNTVSWYQQALGQGPQFIFQYYREEENGRGNFPPRFSGLQFPNYSSELNVNALELDDSALYLCASSLGALADEQFFGPGTRLTVL.

This clonotype showed up just a few times. The chain couples TRBV4-3 to TRBJ2-7, with 7 bases aligning to TRBD1. Germline V gene data show CDR1 as LGHNA and CDR2 as YSLEER. There are 16 residues in the CDR3. V was clipped by 0 bases and J by 4 bases; unmatched bases: 9. The CDR3 loop reads CASSQDRRFRGYEQYF. The CDR3 DNA sequence: TGCGCCAGCAGCCAAGATCGGCGGTTCAGGGGGTACGAGCAGTACTTC.

The chain employs TRBV29-1 and TRBJ2-7; 11 nucleotides agree with TRBD2. J gave up 3 bases and V 0 bases, and 7 bases lay outside the gene matches. The CDR3 is 16 residues long. Germline CDR1 reads SQVTM; CDR2 reads ANQGSEA. The CDR3 loop reads CSVEDSTSGENYEQYF. CDR3 coding DNA: TGCAGCGTTGAAGATTCGACTAGCGGGGAGAACTACGAGCAGTACTTC.

This clonotype was observed a few times. The gene calls are TRBV7-2 and TRBJ2-7; D gene uncertain. This CDR3 comprises 14 residues. In germline, CDR1 is SGHTA, CDR2 FQGNSA. Trimming pared 5 bases from V and 6 bases from J, leaving 17 bases between. CDR3 sequence: CASSTSTRPTEQYF. For the CDR3, the DNA is TGTGCCAGCAGCACCTCGACACGTCCGACCGAGCAGTACTTC.

The table lists this clonotype with many counts. The chain has TRBV5-5 and TRBJ1-5, with D uncertain. V lost 4 bases to trimming and J lost 7 bases, with 15 bases between them. The CDR3 has 14 amino acids. Germline V gene sequence: CDR1 SGHKS, CDR2 YYEKEE (reference sequence). The CDR3 coding sequence is TGTGCCAGCAGCCCTGGGAGTGGCGGGCAGCCCCAGCATTTT. Its translation is CASSPGSGGQPQHF.

This clonotype was detected a few times. The CDR3 coding sequence is TGTGCCAGCAGCTCGCGACCCGGGACTAGCGGGGATGAGCAGTTCTTC. It specifies CASSSRPGTSGDEQFF. The J gene is TRBJ2-1, the V gene TRBV11-2; 13 bases map to TRBD2. In germline, CDR1 is SGHAT, CDR2 FQNNGV. This CDR3 has 16 amino acids. Germline trimming cut 4 bases from V and 8 bases from J; bases unmatched to any gene: 8.